The rows below give T cell receptor beta chains drawn from one sample of a study of shared clonotypes between healthy human individuals. Produced via immunoSEQ multiplex PCR; TCRdb's table is partial and in-frame only. The sample has a few hundred thousand clones, more than 75% seen once. Sample: memory CD8+ T cells sorted from blood. The receptors here all came from a man younger than 35 in good health. The CDR3 runs from the conserved cysteine through the conserved F or W. D genes are given only for firm matches. Rows give clone size only sometimes, using once, few, many, or a class for an expanded clone.

d_gene: NA
j_gene: TRBJ2-5
v_gene: TRBV6-5
abundance: NA
CDR3aa: CASSYSWEETQYF
CDR3nt: TGTGCCAGCAGTTACTCCTGGGAAGAGACCCAGTACTTC

d_gene: NA
j_gene: TRBJ2-7
v_gene: TRBV7-9
abundance: NA
CDR3aa: CASSLASGDYEQYF
CDR3nt: TGTGCCAGCAGCTTAGCGTCAGGGGACTACGAGCAGTACTTC

d_gene: TRBD1
j_gene: TRBJ2-1
v_gene: TRBV4-1
abundance: NA
CDR3aa: CASSQFGTASYNEQFF
CDR3nt: TGCGCCAGCAGCCAATTTGGGACAGCCAGCTACAATGAGCAGTTCTTC

d_gene: NA
j_gene: TRBJ2-7
v_gene: TRBV7-2
abundance: NA
CDR3aa: CASSLGPGVYEQYF
CDR3nt: TGTGCCAGCAGCTTAGGGCCGGGAGTCTACGAGCAGTACTTC

d_gene: NA
j_gene: TRBJ2-7
v_gene: TRBV7-2
abundance: NA
CDR3aa: CASSFSFKGYLPPGEQYF
CDR3nt: TGTGCCAGCAGCTTTTCGTTTAAGGGATACCTTCCCCCGGGCGAGCAGTACTTC

d_gene: TRBD1
j_gene: TRBJ1-2
v_gene: TRBV29-1
abundance: NA
CDR3aa: CSASEDRGDWGYTF
CDR3nt: TGCAGCGCAAGCGAGGACAGGGGGGATTGGGGCTACACCTTC

d_gene: NA
j_gene: TRBJ1-5
v_gene: TRBV27
abundance: NA
CDR3aa: CASSLPQVYQPQHF
CDR3nt: TGTGCCAGCAGTTTACCACAGGTCTACCAGCCCCAGCATTTT

d_gene: TRBD1
j_gene: TRBJ2-7
v_gene: TRBV4-1
abundance: once
CDR3aa: CASSQGPGQGAYEQYF
CDR3nt: TGCGCCAGCAGCCAAGGACCGGGACAGGGGGCCTACGAGCAGTACTTC

d_gene: NA
j_gene: TRBJ2-2
v_gene: TRBV4-1
abundance: NA
CDR3aa: CASSPTGLNTGELFF
CDR3nt: TGCGCCAGCAGCCCGACAGGACTGAACACCGGGGAGCTGTTTTTT

d_gene: TRBD1
j_gene: TRBJ2-7
v_gene: TRBV4-3
abundance: many
CDR3aa: CASSQTGTGSSYEQYF
CDR3nt: TGCGCCAGCAGCCAGACTGGGACAGGGAGCTCCTACGAGCAGTACTTC

d_gene: NA
j_gene: TRBJ2-3
v_gene: TRBV6-5
abundance: NA
CDR3aa: CASSYSEASTDTQYF
CDR3nt: TGTGCCAGCAGTTACTCGGAGGCCAGCACAGATACGCAGTATTTT

d_gene: TRBD1
j_gene: TRBJ1-2
v_gene: TRBV7-9
abundance: NA
CDR3aa: CASSPAGTGYGYTF
CDR3nt: TGTGCCAGCAGCCCAGCCGGGACAGGCTATGGCTACACCTTC

d_gene: NA
j_gene: TRBJ1-1
v_gene: TRBV10-2
abundance: NA
CDR3aa: CASSRGNTEAFF
CDR3nt: TGCGCCAGCAGCAGGGGGAACACTGAAGCTTTCTTT

d_gene: NA
j_gene: TRBJ2-1
v_gene: TRBV18
abundance: NA
CDR3aa: CASSSTRDEQFF
CDR3nt: TGTGCCAGCTCTTCCACCAGGGATGAGCAGTTCTTC

d_gene: NA
j_gene: TRBJ2-3
v_gene: TRBV7-9
abundance: few
CDR3aa: CASSLGEQYF
CDR3nt: TGTGCCAGCAGCTTGGGCGAGCAGTATTTT

d_gene: NA
j_gene: TRBJ1-5
v_gene: TRBV4-1
abundance: NA
CDR3aa: CASSQDSGGDGQPQHF
CDR3nt: TGCGCCAGCAGCCAAGATAGCGGCGGGGACGGTCAGCCCCAGCATTTT

d_gene: NA
j_gene: TRBJ1-3
v_gene: TRBV10-3
abundance: NA
CDR3aa: CAISEQGPSGNTIYF
CDR3nt: TGTGCCATCAGTGAGCAGGGTCCCTCTGGAAACACCATATATTTT

d_gene: NA
j_gene: TRBJ2-3
v_gene: TRBV28
abundance: once
CDR3aa: CASSFPVTDTQYF
CDR3nt: TGTGCCAGCAGTTTTCCAGTCACAGATACGCAGTATTTT

d_gene: NA
j_gene: TRBJ1-6
v_gene: TRBV9
abundance: once
CDR3aa: CASSEGGSNSPLHF
CDR3nt: TGTGCCAGCAGCGAGGGAGGGTCCAATTCACCCCTCCACTTT

d_gene: TRBD1
j_gene: TRBJ2-7
v_gene: TRBV27
abundance: NA
CDR3aa: CASSLQGVSFVHEQYF
CDR3nt: TGTGCCAGCAGTTTACAGGGGGTTTCTTTCGTTCACGAGCAGTACTTC

d_gene: NA
j_gene: TRBJ2-7
v_gene: TRBV7-2
abundance: NA
CDR3aa: CASSSFVGYEQYF
CDR3nt: TGTGCCAGCAGCTCATTTGTGGGCTACGAGCAGTACTTC

d_gene: NA
j_gene: TRBJ1-1
v_gene: TRBV27
abundance: few
CDR3aa: CASSFGTEAFF
CDR3nt: TGTGCCAGCAGTTTTGGGACTGAAGCTTTCTTT

d_gene: NA
j_gene: TRBJ2-7
v_gene: TRBV21-1
abundance: NA
CDR3aa: CASSRLLYEQYF
CDR3nt: TGTGCCAGCAGCCGACTACTCTACGAGCAGTACTTC

d_gene: NA
j_gene: TRBJ1-1
v_gene: TRBV4-3
abundance: few
CDR3aa: CASSQVMGGGTEAFF
CDR3nt: TGCGCCAGCAGCCAAGTCATGGGGGGAGGCACTGAAGCTTTCTTT

d_gene: NA
j_gene: TRBJ2-3
v_gene: TRBV1
abundance: NA
CDR3aa: CTSTSPLGLRDTDTQYF
CDR3nt: TGCACCAGCACCTCCCCGCTGGGACTGAGGGACACAGATACGCAGTATTTT

d_gene: NA
j_gene: TRBJ1-6
v_gene: TRBV30
abundance: NA
CDR3aa: CAWRGRTNSPLHF
CDR3nt: TGTGCCTGGAGGGGGCGGACAAATTCACCCCTCCACTTT

d_gene: NA
j_gene: TRBJ2-3
v_gene: TRBV4-1
abundance: NA
CDR3aa: CASSQLVGGDTQYF
CDR3nt: TGCGCCAGCAGCCAATTGGTCGGGGGAGATACGCAGTATTTT

d_gene: NA
j_gene: TRBJ2-3
v_gene: TRBV7-9
abundance: once
CDR3aa: CASSLAQGSGTDTQYF
CDR3nt: TGTGCCAGCAGCTTAGCTCAGGGGTCGGGGACAGATACGCAGTATTTT

d_gene: NA
j_gene: TRBJ2-7
v_gene: TRBV29-1
abundance: NA
CDR3aa: CSVITYEQYF
CDR3nt: TGCAGCGTTATAACGTACGAGCAGTACTTC

d_gene: NA
j_gene: TRBJ1-1
v_gene: TRBV2
abundance: NA
CDR3aa: CASSDWGGNSEAFF
CDR3nt: TGTGCCAGCAGTGATTGGGGGGGCAACTCTGAAGCTTTCTTT

d_gene: NA
j_gene: TRBJ1-5
v_gene: TRBV10-3
abundance: once
CDR3aa: CAIGDGNQPQHF
CDR3nt: TGTGCCATCGGGGATGGCAATCAGCCCCAGCATTTT

d_gene: TRBD1
j_gene: TRBJ2-3
v_gene: TRBV6-5
abundance: NA
CDR3aa: CASKTGQAGDTQYF
CDR3nt: TGTGCCAGCAAAACGGGACAGGCAGGAGATACGCAGTATTTT

d_gene: NA
j_gene: TRBJ1-1
v_gene: TRBV27
abundance: NA
CDR3aa: CASSLSRWDEAFF
CDR3nt: TGTGCCAGCAGTTTGTCCAGGTGGGATGAAGCTTTCTTT